These 26 T cell receptor beta chains were sequenced from one sample in a study of blood T cell repertoires in COVID-19. Method: immunoSEQ multiplex PCR; TCRdb's copy keeps in-frame clones and lacks some. The sample shows more than 250,000 clones, approximately 82% of them seen only once. The specimen was peripheral blood. These receptors originate from a woman in her fifties or sixties with acute or convalescent COVID-19.

This CDR3 reads CAISDRGQQETQYF. For the CDR3, the DNA is TGTGCCATCAGTGATAGGGGCCAACAAGAGACCCAGTACTTC. This sequence joins TRBV10-3 and TRBJ2-5, with D maybe TRBD1 (5 bases). CDR3 length: 14 residues. The V gene lost 3 bases and the J gene lost 2 bases, with 10 bases spanning the gap. The V gene's germline CDR1 is ENHRY and CDR2 SYGVKD.

V usage is TRBV7-2 and J usage is TRBJ2-1; the match to TRBD2 covers 11 bases. The germline V gene has CDR1 SGHTA and CDR2 FQGNSA. The V and J ends lost 4 bases and 9 bases, in that order; junction bases with no gene match: 8. The CDR3 runs 15 residues. The chain's CDR3 is CASSSVAGGLGEQFF. For the CDR3, the DNA is TGTGCCAGCAGCTCCGTAGCGGGGGGGCTGGGTGAGCAGTTCTTC.

This chain connects TRBV28 to TRBJ1-2; no definite D call. V lost 6 bases and J 4 bases, leaving 9 bases between the germline ends. The CDR3 consists of 12 residues. From germline, CDR1 is MDHEN and CDR2 SYDVKM. The CDR3 loop is CASRRRPYGYTF. The CDR3, as DNA: TGTGCCAGCAGACGGCGGCCCTATGGCTACACCTTC.

The V and J genes are TRBV7-2 and TRBJ2-7; D might be TRBD1 (6 bases). In germline, CDR1 is SGHTA, CDR2 FQGNSA. The CDR3 totals 15 residues. V was pared by 6 bases and J by 3 bases, with 18 bases between. CDR3 protein: CASRSSTGSFYEQYF. Written as DNA, the CDR3 is TGTGCCAGCAGATCTTCGACAGGTTCCTTCTACGAGCAGTACTTC.

About this clone: Other DNA sequences in the sample encode the same CDR3. The chain uses TRBV30 and TRBJ1-5; D perhaps matches TRBD1 (5 bases). The V gene's germline CDR1 is GTSNPN and CDR2 SVGIG (reference sequence). Trimming cost V 0 bases and J 7 bases, with 10 bases left between them. The CDR3 is made up of 13 amino acids. The CDR3 here is CAWSVQGEQPQHF. The CDR3 DNA sequence: TGTGCCTGGAGTGTCCAGGGTGAACAGCCCCAGCATTTT.

As DNA, the CDR3 is TGTGCCAGCAGCGAGAGGACTAGCGGGGCATCAAATGAGCAGTTCTTC. It specifies CASSERTSGASNEQFF. J is TRBJ2-1 and V is TRBV5-4, with 12 bases that match TRBD2. In germline, CDR1 is SGHNT, CDR2 YYREEE (reference sequence). The CDR3 is 16 amino acids. V was clipped by 4 bases and J by 7 bases; unmatched bases: 9.

This clone came up once. The chain joins TRBV6-5 to TRBJ2-1, with 7 bases lining up with TRBD1. From germline, CDR1 is MNHEY and CDR2 SVGAGI. CDR3 length: 13 residues. V was pared by 7 bases and J by 4 bases, with 4 bases of the junction left unmatched. The CDR3 DNA is TGTGCCAGCAAAAGGGGGCAATACAATGAGCAGTTCTTC. Amino acid sequence: CASKRGQYNEQFF.

The rearrangement links TRBV19 to TRBJ1-5, with 9 bases aligning to TRBD1. The J segment lost 6 bases and the V segment lost 3 bases, leaving 6 bases of the junction unmatched. The V gene's germline CDR1 is LNHDA and CDR2 SQIVND (reference sequence). This CDR3 has 15 residues. The CDR3 region is CASSIDRDRVQPQHF. CDR3 sequence (DNA): TGTGCCAGTAGTATCGACCGGGACAGGGTTCAGCCCCAGCATTTT.

The J gene is TRBJ2-1, the V gene TRBV19, with TRBD2 identical over 9 bases. Germline CDR1 reads LNHDA; CDR2 reads SQIVND (reference sequence). The CDR3 spans 17 residues. After removal of 1 base from V and 7 bases from J, the junction contained 11 bases not matched to a gene. Written as DNA, the CDR3 is TGTGCCAGTAGTATAGTTTTGGTAAGCGGGGGGCCTAATGAGCAGTTCTTC. It encodes CASSIVLVSGGPNEQFF.

CDR3 amino acids: CASSRFPTGTAGELFF. In nucleotides, the CDR3 is TGCGCCAGCAGCCGCTTTCCGACAGGGACCGCCGGGGAGCTGTTTTTT. This chain links TRBV4-3 with TRBJ2-2, with TRBD1 identical over 7 bases. The CDR3 extends over 16 amino acids. The V gene end was trimmed by 4 bases and the J gene end by 6 bases; junction bases not matched to a gene: 11. Germline V gene sequence: CDR1 LGHNA, CDR2 YSLEER.

This clone has more than one count but fewer than ten. The same CDR3 is also encoded by other DNA sequences in this sample. V is TRBV5-1 and J is TRBJ1-6; 9 bases map to TRBD1. CDR1 SGHRS and CDR2 YFSETQ come from the germline V gene. The junction had 6 bases not matched to a gene; V was cut back by 2 bases and J by 6 bases. The CDR3 covers 16 residues. In DNA, the CDR3 is TGCGCCAGCAGCTTAAGGCCGGGACAGGGTAATTCACCCCTCCACTTT. Protein: CASSLRPGQGNSPLHF.

V is TRBV19 and J is TRBJ1-1; D not certain. CDR1 is LNHDA and CDR2 is SQIVND in the germline V gene (reference sequence). The CDR3 is made up of 16 amino acids. V was pared by 3 bases and J by 0 bases, with 14 bases between. DNA for the CDR3: TGTGCCAGTAGTATTATCGGGGAAGGGTTGAACACTGAAGCTTTCTTT. It codes for CASSIIGEGLNTEAFF.

V is TRBV5-6 and J is TRBJ1-6; 7 positions match TRBD1. J gave up 1 base and V 4 bases, and 2 bases lay outside the gene matches. CDR3 length: 15 residues. Germline V lookup: CDR1 SGHDT, CDR2 YYEEEE. This chain's CDR3 is CASSGGQSYNSPLHF. Written as DNA, the CDR3 is TGTGCCAGCAGCGGGGGACAGTCCTATAATTCACCCCTCCACTTT.

The chain combines TRBV10-1 with TRBJ2-7; D gene ambiguous. Germline assignment: CDR1 WNHNN and CDR2 SYGVQD (reference sequence). The V end lost 2 bases, the J end lost 2 bases, and 7 bases lay between the germline ends. CDR3 length equals 13 residues. CDR3 in amino acids: CASSEPFTYEQYF. CDR3 in DNA: TGCGCCAGCAGTGAGCCCTTTACCTACGAGCAGTACTTC.

The chain recombines TRBV24-1 with TRBJ1-3; D gene unclear. Trimming took off 4 bases at V and 2 bases at J, with 17 bases between the two ends. Per the germline V gene, CDR1 is KGHDR and CDR2 is SFDVKD. This CDR3 spans 17 amino acids. The CDR3 region has the DNA TGTGCCACCAGTGAAGATCCAGGAGGCGATCCTGGAAACACCATATATTTT. It specifies CATSEDPGGDPGNTIYF.

V and J are TRBV4-2 and TRBJ2-3; a possible D gene is TRBD2 (5 bases). Looked up from germline, CDR1 is LGHNA and CDR2 is YNFKEQ. CDR3 length equals 15 residues. V lost 4 bases and J 5 bases, leaving 16 bases between the germline ends. The CDR3 bases are TGTGCCAGCAGCCCGTGGTCTAGCCGGGAAGATACGCAGTATTTT. Translating it yields CASSPWSSREDTQYF.

The chain joins TRBV9 to TRBJ2-3, with 7 nucleotides matching TRBD1. There are 14 residues in the CDR3. Germline V gene data show CDR1 as SGDLS and CDR2 as YYNGEE. J was trimmed by 3 bases and V by 4 bases; bases with no gene match: 5. CDR3 protein: CASSRQGGTDTQYF. CDR3 coding DNA: TGTGCCAGCAGCCGACAGGGCGGAACAGATACGCAGTATTTT.

The chain is built from TRBV9 and TRBJ2-1; 7 bases map to TRBD2. CDR1 is SGDLS and CDR2 is YYNGEE in the germline V gene. CDR3 length: 15 amino acids. V was pared by 3 bases and J by 6 bases, with 9 bases of the junction left unmatched. The CDR3 sequence: CASSASGRGTNEQFF. CDR3 nucleotide sequence: TGTGCCAGCAGCGCGAGCGGGCGGGGGACCAATGAGCAGTTCTTC. Variable domain in full (rest from reference TRBV9 and TRBJ2-1): DSGVTQTPKHLITATGQRVTLRCSPRSGDLSVYWYQQSLDQGLQFLIQYYNGEERAKGNILERFSAQQFPDLHSELNLSSLELGDSALYFCASSASGRGTNEQFFGPGTRLTVL.

The chain is built from TRBV28 and TRBJ1-4; 7 bases align to TRBD1. The V gene end was trimmed by 5 bases and the J gene end by 7 bases; junction bases not matched to a gene: 7. The CDR3 length is 14 residues. Per germline, CDR1 MDHEN and CDR2 SYDVKM. CDR3 region: CASSITGEFEKLFF. The CDR3 DNA reads as TGTGCCAGCAGTATCACAGGGGAATTTGAAAAACTGTTTTTT.

This clone was picked up a small number of times. The chain has TRBV5-1 and TRBJ1-1, with D tentatively TRBD1 (5 bases). This CDR3 is built from 14 residues. Trimming left V 2 bases short and J 1 base short, with 9 bases between. From germline, CDR1 is SGHRS and CDR2 YFSETQ. This CDR3 reads CASSFETANTEAFF. The CDR3 nucleotides are TGCGCCAGCAGCTTTGAGACAGCGAACACTGAAGCTTTCTTT.

Concerning this clone itself: Other DNA sequences within the sample encode an identical CDR3. The chain is built from TRBV4-1 and TRBJ2-2, with TRBD1 matching 9 bases. The CDR3 spans 15 residues. From germline, CDR1 is MGHRA and CDR2 YSYEKL. Trimming took 4 bases from V and 3 from J; bases not matched to a gene: 3. The CDR3 region has the DNA TGCGCCAGCAGCCGGGGACAGGGATACACCGGGGAGCTGTTTTTT. It translates to CASSRGQGYTGELFF.

The genes are TRBV28 and TRBJ2-5; no reliable D call. The CDR3 has 12 residues. Germline V gene data show CDR1 as MDHEN and CDR2 as SYDVKM. V gave up 1 base and J gave up 10 bases, with 10 bases separating them. DNA for the CDR3: TGTGCCAGCAGTTTATCGAGCGAGGACCAGTACTTC. Translating it yields CASSLSSEDQYF.

The sample holds one count of this clone. The V call is TRBV6-6, the J call TRBJ1-6, with TRBD1 identical over 7 bases. CDR1 MNHNY and CDR2 SVGAGI come from the germline V gene (reference sequence). The CDR3 consists of 15 residues. J gave up 7 bases and V 5 bases, and 8 bases lay outside the gene matches. Written as DNA, the CDR3 is TGTGCCAGCAGTCCATCAGGGGGACACAATTCACCCCTCCACTTT. Protein: CASSPSGGHNSPLHF.

The rearrangement joins TRBV5-1 to TRBJ1-2, with 11 nucleotides matching TRBD1. The germline CDR1 and CDR2 sequences are SGHRS and YFSETQ. The CDR3 covers 15 residues. V was pared by 2 bases and J by 5 bases, with 5 bases of the junction left unmatched. Written as DNA, the CDR3 is TGCGCCAGCAGCTTTCCGGGACAGGGGGTTTATGGCTACACCTTC. Encoded protein: CASSFPGQGVYGYTF.

This chain links TRBV19 with TRBJ2-5, with D unresolved. The CDR3 consists of 14 residues. Deletions cut 0 bases from V and 0 bases from J, with 5 bases between. From germline, CDR1 is LNHDA and CDR2 SQIVND (reference sequence). CDR3 sequence: CASSIEANQETQYF. In nucleotides, the CDR3 is TGTGCCAGTAGTATAGAGGCCAACCAAGAGACCCAGTACTTC. The variable domain in full, with the rest retrieved from reference TRBV19 and TRBJ2-5, is DGGITQSPKYLFRKEGQNVTLSCEQNLNHDAMYWYRQDPGQGLRLIYYSQIVNDFQKGDIAEGYSVSREKKESFPLTVTSAQKNPTAFYLCASSIEANQETQYFGPGTRLLVL.

The J gene is TRBJ2-2, the V gene TRBV10-1; 10 bases match TRBD2. This CDR3 spans 14 amino acids. Trimming took 4 bases from V and 6 from J; bases not matched to a gene: 2. Germline CDR1 reads WNHNN; CDR2 reads SYGVQD (reference sequence). The CDR3 DNA follows: TGCGCCAGCAGTGCCAGCGGGGGGGCCGGGGAGCTGTTTTTT. Translation: CASSASGGAGELFF.